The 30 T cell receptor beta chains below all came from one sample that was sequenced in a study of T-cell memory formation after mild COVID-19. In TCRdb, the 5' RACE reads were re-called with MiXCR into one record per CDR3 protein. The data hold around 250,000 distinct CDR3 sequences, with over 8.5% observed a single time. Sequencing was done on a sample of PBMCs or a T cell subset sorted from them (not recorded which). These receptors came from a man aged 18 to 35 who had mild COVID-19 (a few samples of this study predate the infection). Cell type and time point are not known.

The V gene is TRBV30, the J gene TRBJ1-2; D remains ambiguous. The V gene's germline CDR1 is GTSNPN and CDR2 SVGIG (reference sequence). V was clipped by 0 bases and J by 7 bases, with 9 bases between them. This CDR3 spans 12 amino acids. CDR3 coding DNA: TGTGCCTGGAGTGTGGAGGGCCCTGGCTACACCTTC. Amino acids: CAWSVEGPGYTF.

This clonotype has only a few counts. DNA for the CDR3: TGCAGTGCTAGAGCAGGGGCCGGACCAGACCGGCAGTATTTT. This translates into CSARAGAGPDRQYF. The gene calls are TRBV20-1 and TRBJ2-3, with D possibly TRBD1 on 6 matching bases. Germline CDR1 DFQATT, CDR2 SNEGSKA (reference sequence). With 1 base removed from V and 11 bases from J, the gap between germline ends came to 19 bases. This CDR3 spans 14 amino acids.

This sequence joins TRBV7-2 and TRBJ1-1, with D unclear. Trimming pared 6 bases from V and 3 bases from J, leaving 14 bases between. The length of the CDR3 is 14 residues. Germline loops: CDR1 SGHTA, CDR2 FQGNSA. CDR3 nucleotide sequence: TGTGCCAGCAGTTCACTCGGGTTGTACACTGAAGCTTTCTTT. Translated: CASSSLGLYTEAFF.

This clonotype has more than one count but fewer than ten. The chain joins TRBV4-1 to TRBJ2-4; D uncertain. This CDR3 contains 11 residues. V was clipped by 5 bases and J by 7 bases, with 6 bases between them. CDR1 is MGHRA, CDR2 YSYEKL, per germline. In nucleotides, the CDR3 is TGCGCCAGCAGCATAGAGAACATTCAGTACTTC. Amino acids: CASSIENIQYF.

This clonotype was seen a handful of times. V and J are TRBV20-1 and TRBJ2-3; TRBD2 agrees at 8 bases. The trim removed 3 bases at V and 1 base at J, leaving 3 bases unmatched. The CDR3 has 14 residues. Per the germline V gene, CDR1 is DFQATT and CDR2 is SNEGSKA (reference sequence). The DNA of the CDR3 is TGCAGTGCTAGGGCTAGCGGGCGCACAGATACGCAGTATTTT. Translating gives CSARASGRTDTQYF.

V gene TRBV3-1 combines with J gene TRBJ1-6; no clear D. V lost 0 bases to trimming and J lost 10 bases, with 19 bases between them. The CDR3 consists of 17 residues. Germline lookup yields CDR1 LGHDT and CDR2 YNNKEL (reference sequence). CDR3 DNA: TGTGCCAGCAGCCAAGATCCGGCCGGGGTTGGTGGATCACCCCTCCACTTT. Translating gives CASSQDPAGVGGSPLHF.

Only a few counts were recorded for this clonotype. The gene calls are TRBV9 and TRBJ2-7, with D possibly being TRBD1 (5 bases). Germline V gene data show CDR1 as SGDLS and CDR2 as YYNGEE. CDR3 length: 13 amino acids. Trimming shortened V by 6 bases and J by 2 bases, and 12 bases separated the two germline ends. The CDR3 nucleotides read TGTGCCAGCAACAGGACCAGCCCCTACGAGCAGTACGTC. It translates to CASNRTSPYEQYV.

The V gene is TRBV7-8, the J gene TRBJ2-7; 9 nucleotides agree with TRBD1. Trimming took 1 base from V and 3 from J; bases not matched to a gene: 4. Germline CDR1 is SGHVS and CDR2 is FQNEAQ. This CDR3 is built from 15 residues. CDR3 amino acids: CASSLDRQGGYEQYV. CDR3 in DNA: TGTGCCAGCAGCTTAGACCGACAGGGGGGCTACGAGCAGTACGTC.

The CDR3 sequence: CASTPHTGTPFEQFF. The CDR3 DNA sequence: TGTGCTTCAACGCCACACACAGGGACCCCATTTGAGCAGTTCTTC. V usage is TRBV7-2 and J usage is TRBJ2-1, with a weak D call TRBD1 (6 bases). This CDR3 is 15 amino acids long. Germline-derived CDR1 and CDR2 are SGHTA and FQGNSA.

CDR3 nucleotides: TGTGCCAGCAGCGTGACGGGGTTGGACACTGAAGCTTTCTTT. Translated, it gives CASSVTGLDTEAFF. The chain carries TRBV5-5 and TRBJ1-1, with D hard to call. Trimming shortened V by 4 bases and J by 3 bases, and 13 bases separated the two germline ends. The CDR3 runs to 14 residues. Germline V gene sequence: CDR1 SGHKS, CDR2 YYEKEE (reference sequence).

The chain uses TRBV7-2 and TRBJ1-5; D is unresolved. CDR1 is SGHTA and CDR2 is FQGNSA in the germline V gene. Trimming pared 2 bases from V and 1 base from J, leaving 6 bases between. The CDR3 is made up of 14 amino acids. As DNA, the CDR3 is TGTGCCAGCAGCTTACCCTTGAGCAATCAGCCCCAGCATTTT. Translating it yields CASSLPLSNQPQHF.

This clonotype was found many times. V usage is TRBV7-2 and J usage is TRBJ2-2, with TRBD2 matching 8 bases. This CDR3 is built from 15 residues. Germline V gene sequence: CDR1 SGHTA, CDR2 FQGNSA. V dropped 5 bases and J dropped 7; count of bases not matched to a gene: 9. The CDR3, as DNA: TGTGCCAGCAGCCAGTCCCGGGGGGGCCACGGGGAGCTGTTTTTT. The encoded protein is CASSQSRGGHGELFF.

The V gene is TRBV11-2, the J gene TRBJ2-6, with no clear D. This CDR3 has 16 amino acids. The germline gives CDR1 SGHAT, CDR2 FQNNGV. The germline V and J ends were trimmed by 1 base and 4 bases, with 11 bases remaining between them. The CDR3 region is CASSLVSGLGANVLTF. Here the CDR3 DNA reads TGTGCCAGCAGCTTAGTGTCTGGGTTAGGGGCCAACGTCCTGACTTTC.

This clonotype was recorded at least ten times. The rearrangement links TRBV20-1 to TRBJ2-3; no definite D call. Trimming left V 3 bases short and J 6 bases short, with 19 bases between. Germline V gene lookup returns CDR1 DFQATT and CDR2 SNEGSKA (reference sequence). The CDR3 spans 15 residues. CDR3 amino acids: CSASIWELDGDTQYF. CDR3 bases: TGCAGTGCTAGCATATGGGAACTCGATGGGGATACGCAGTATTTT.

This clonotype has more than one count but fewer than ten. DNA for the CDR3: TGTGCCAGCAGCTTGATGCTGGGGGCAGCGATGGGCTACACCTTC. Protein: CASSLMLGAAMGYTF. V usage is TRBV7-2 and J usage is TRBJ1-2; D is possibly TRBD1 (6 bases). The CDR3 length is 15 residues. The germline V gene encodes CDR1 SGHTA and CDR2 FQGNSA. V shed 3 bases and J shed 8 bases, with 19 bases lying between them.

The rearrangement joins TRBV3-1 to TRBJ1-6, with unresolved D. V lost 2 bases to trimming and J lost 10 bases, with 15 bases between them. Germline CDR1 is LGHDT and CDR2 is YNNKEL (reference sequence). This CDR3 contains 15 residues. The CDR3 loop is CASSQTAGGGSPLHF. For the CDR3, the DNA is TGTGCCAGCAGCCAAACCGCAGGAGGAGGCTCACCCCTCCACTTT.

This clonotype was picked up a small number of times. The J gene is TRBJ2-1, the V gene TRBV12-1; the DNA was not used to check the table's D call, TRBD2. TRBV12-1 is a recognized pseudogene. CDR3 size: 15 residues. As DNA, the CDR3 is TGTGCCAGCAGCCCGGGACTAGAAAGAAACAATGAGCAGTTCTTC. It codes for CASSPGLERNNEQFF.

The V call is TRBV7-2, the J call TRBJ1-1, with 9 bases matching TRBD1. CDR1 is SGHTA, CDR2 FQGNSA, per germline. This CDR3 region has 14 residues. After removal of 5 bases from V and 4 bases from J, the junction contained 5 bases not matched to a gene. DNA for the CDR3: TGTGCCAGCAGCCCCACAGGGGGCATCACTGAAGCTTTCTTT. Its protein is CASSPTGGITEAFF.

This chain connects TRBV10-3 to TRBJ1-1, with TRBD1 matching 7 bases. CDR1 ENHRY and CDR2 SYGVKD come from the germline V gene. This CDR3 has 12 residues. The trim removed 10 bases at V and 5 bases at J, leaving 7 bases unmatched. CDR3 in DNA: TGTGCCAGTGACAGGGTCGGGACTGAAGCTTTCTTT. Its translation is CASDRVGTEAFF.

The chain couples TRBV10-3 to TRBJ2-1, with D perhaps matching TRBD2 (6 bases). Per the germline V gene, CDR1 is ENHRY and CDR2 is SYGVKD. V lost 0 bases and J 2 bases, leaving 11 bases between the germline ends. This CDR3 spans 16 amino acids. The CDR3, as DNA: TGTGCCATCAGTGAGTCGCGTCGGGGGACCTACAATGAGCAGTTCTTC. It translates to CAISESRRGTYNEQFF.

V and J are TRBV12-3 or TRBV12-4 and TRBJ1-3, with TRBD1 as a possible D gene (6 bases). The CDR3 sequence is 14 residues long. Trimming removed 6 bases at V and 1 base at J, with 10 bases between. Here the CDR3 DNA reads TGTGCCAGCAGAACAGGGAGGTCTGGAAACACCATATATTTT. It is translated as CASRTGRSGNTIYF.

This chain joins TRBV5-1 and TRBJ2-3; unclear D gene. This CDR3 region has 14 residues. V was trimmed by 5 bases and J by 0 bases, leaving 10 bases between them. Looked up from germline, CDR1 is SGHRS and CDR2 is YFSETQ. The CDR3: CASRQFPSTDTQYF. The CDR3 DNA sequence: TGCGCCAGCAGGCAATTCCCTAGCACAGATACGCAGTATTTT.

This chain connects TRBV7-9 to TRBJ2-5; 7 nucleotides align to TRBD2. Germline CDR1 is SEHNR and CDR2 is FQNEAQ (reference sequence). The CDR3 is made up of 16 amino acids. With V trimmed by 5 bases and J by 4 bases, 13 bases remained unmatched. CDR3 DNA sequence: TGTGCCAGCAGCCCTCAAGGGGCTAGCGGTTTAGAGACCCAGTACTTC. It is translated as CASSPQGASGLETQYF.

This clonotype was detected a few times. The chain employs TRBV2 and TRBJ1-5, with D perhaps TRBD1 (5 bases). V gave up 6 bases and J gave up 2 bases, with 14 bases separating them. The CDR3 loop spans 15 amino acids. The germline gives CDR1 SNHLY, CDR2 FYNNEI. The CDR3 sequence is CASRGERFRNQPQHF. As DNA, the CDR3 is TGTGCCAGCAGGGGGGAGAGGTTTCGCAATCAGCCCCAGCATTTT.

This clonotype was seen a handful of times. Here the CDR3 DNA reads TGTGCCAGCAGTTTTAGGGTTTCGGCCTACGAGCAGTACTTC. Amino acid sequence: CASSFRVSAYEQYF. The rearrangement joins TRBV12-3 or TRBV12-4 to TRBJ2-7; D is unclear. The CDR3 consists of 14 residues. The V end lost 3 bases, the J end lost 2 bases, and 11 bases lay between the germline ends.

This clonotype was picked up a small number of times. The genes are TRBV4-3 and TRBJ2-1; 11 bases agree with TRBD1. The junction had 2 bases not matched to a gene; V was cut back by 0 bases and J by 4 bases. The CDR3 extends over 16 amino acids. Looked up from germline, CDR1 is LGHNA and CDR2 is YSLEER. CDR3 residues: CASSQDWDRGYNEQFF. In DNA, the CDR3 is TGCGCCAGCAGCCAAGACTGGGACAGGGGGTACAATGAGCAGTTCTTC.

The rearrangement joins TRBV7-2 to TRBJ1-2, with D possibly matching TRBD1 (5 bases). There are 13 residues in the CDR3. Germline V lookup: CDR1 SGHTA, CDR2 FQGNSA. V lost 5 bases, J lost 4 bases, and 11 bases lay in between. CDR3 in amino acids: CASSPYDSYGYTF. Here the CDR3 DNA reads TGTGCCAGCAGCCCCTATGACAGCTATGGCTACACCTTC.

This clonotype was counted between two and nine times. CDR3 sequence (DNA): TGTGCCAGCAGCTTAGGTTCTCGCTACGAGCAGTACTTC. This codes for CASSLGSRYEQYF. The J gene is TRBJ2-7, the V gene TRBV5-6; no clear D. V was trimmed by 2 bases and J by 3 bases, leaving 9 bases between them. Germline V lookup: CDR1 SGHDT, CDR2 YYEEEE. The CDR3 extends over 13 amino acids.

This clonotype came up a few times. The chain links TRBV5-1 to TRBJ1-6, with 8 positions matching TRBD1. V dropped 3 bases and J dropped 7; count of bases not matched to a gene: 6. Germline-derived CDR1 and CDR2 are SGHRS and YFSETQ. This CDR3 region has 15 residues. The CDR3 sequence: CASSWSGQENSPLHF. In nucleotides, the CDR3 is TGCGCCAGCAGCTGGTCGGGACAGGAGAATTCACCCCTCCACTTT.

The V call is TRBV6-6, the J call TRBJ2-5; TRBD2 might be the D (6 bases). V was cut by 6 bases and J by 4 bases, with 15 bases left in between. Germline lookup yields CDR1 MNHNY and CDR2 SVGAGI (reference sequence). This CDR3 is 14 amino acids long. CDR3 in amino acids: CASRAGTRGETQYF. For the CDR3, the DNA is TGTGCCAGCAGGGCAGGGACTCGGGGAGAGACCCAGTACTTC.